This T cell receptor (beta chain) was observed in a study of blood T cell repertoires in COVID-19 (dated by TCRdb to 2018 to 2021). For the wider study: Samples covering the acute and convalescent phases of COVID-19 were provided by collaborators in the United States, Italy and Spain. The prospective study material was composed of cDNA or gDNA derived from T cells, B-cell-depleted T cells, or PBMCs. The dataset comprised deeply sampled blood TCRbeta repertoires from subjects exposed to, actively infected with, or recovered from COVID-19. A freely available public database, intended as a resource for researchers studying the immune response to SARS-CoV-2, is where the repertoires were released. Samples were obtained from the ongoing ImmuneRACE study (first 160 participants) and from approximately 1,200 subjects provided by 6 global collaborators. Sample metadata almost always included a de-identified subject ID, COVID-19 status, age in years and sex. Where available, HLA class I and class II types were taken from metadata supplied by the sample provider and were not determined by assay-based typing. On the study overall, not on this receptor specifically: How much clinical and demographic metadata was included differed by source and by participant, and the metadata was provided uncurated.

Each collaborating institution followed its own protocols to collect whole blood in K2EDTA tubes. For TCRbeta analysis, collaborators shipped samples as frozen whole blood, isolated PBMCs, or DNA extracted from either of those sample types. The count of this clone is one. There is no known antigen for this receptor. No base quality values were provided; no much bigger clone lies one nucleotide off. TCRbeta CDR3 regions were amplified from genomic DNA using the immunoSEQ Assay, a bias-controlled multiplex PCR. Per the source publication's procedure: Nucleated cell counts per sample were estimated from amplification of reference gene primers within the assay. To quantify the absolute abundance of each unique TCRbeta CDR3 rearrangement, sequence reads were collapsed and filtered. Productive Simpson clonality was computed per sample as the square root of Simpson's diversity index over productive rearrangements. In TCRdb, the immuneACCESS table is reduced to in-frame sequences with V and J assigned. These tables do not hold every clone; where another copy was compared, an unresolved V gene accounts for under half, and the others remain unexplained. The V and J calls and clone size come from that table; D and trimming were worked out from the DNA. The table for this sample lists just under 30,000 clones; 80% of them were counted only once. 40% to 55% of the sample is held by the ten biggest clonotypes.

The V end loses 0 bases and the J end loses 8 bases, and a stretch of 22 bases separates them. For CDR1 and CDR2, the germline V gene lists MGHRA and YSYEKL. The CDR3 runs 17 residues from the cysteine to the phenylalanine. The DNA shown is the 51-base CDR3, in frame from base 1. The TCR was taken from a woman in her 70s with acute or convalescent COVID-19. The chain links TRBV4-1 with TRBJ1-2; the D gene is perhaps TRBD1, from 5 matching bases. Sequencing was done on a sample of peripheral blood. CDR3 region: CASSQDIFRGREEGYTF. The sequence in DNA is TGCGCCAGCAGCCAAGATATATTCCGCGGCAGGGAGGAGGGCTACACCTTC.